The clone carrying this T cell receptor beta chain was seen more than once but under ten times. This specimen belongs to a study of blood T cell repertoires in COVID-19. Background on the study: The origin of the acute and convalescent COVID-19 samples was the United States, Italy and Spain. Sources were T cells, B-cell-depleted T cells, or PBMCs; the material itself was cDNA or gDNA.

Study processing details: Reference gene primer amplification gave nucleated cell count estimates. Generated by immunoSEQ multiplex PCR, the TCRdb table keeps only in-frame clones and is missing some. That table furnishes V, J and clone size, whereas the DNA furnished D and trimming. The profile covers roughly 150,000 clones, with 75% to 85% appearing a single time and 4.2% taken by the ten largest. The source is a man between 60 and 75 years old with acute or convalescent COVID-19. The sample consisted of peripheral blood.

CDR3 sequence (DNA): TGCGCCAGCAGCCAACCTGACACCTACGAGCAGTACTTC. Translating gives CASSQPDTYEQYF. The V call is TRBV4-1, the J call TRBJ2-7; the D is unclear. Trimming took off 2 bases at V and 2 bases at J, with 7 bases between the two ends. Germline-derived CDR1 and CDR2 are MGHRA and YSYEKL. CDR3 length: 13 residues.